The next 20 T cell receptor beta chains were all read from a single sample in a study of tumor and adjacent non-tumor tissue in lung cancer. The template was RNA from unsorted bulk tissue. TCRbeta libraries were built with three rounds of nested PCR, modified from ARM-PCR. One entry per CDR3 protein, called by TCRdb with MiXCR from the multiplex PCR reads. The table shows 70,000 to 90,000 distinct CDR3 sequences, with 60% to 80% occurring only once. Sequencing input: lung tumor tissue. These receptor sequences come from a woman aged 50 to 65 with non-small cell lung cancer.

Note on this clonotype: The missing conserved phenylalanine or tryptophan at the end of this CDR3 makes a read error likely. The chain is built from TRBV28 and TRBJ2-2; D uncertain. V was clipped by 6 bases and J by 6 bases, with 5 bases between them. This CDR3 contains 11 residues. The germline V gene encodes CDR1 MDHEN and CDR2 SYDVKM. CDR3 sequence reads: CASRVAGELFS. DNA of the CDR3: TGTGCCAGCAGAGTGGCCGGGGAGCTGTTTTCT.

A single count supports this clonotype. Without the conserved terminal phenylalanine or tryptophan, this CDR3 likely stems from a read error. The chain is built from TRBV12-3 or TRBV12-4 and TRBJ1-4; D is unclear. The CDR3 consists of 16 residues. CDR3 sequence: CANSLRRGVGHEKLFY. The CDR3 nucleotides are TGTGCCAACAGTTTAAGGCGCGGGGTCGGCCATGAAAAACTGTTTTAT.

About this clonotype: One end of the junction varies from germline; a read error may be responsible. The gene calls are TRBV6-2 or TRBV6-3 and TRBJ2-3, with D tentatively TRBD1 (6 bases). The CDR3 has 14 amino acids. The germline CDR1 and CDR2 sequences are MNHEY and SVGEGT. Here the CDR3 reads CDSGMDSEIDTQYF. DNA for the CDR3: TGTGACAGCGGCATGGACAGTGAAATAGATACGCAGTATTTT.

This clonotype was seen repeatedly, ten times or more. The chain combines TRBV30 with TRBJ2-6; 7 bases fit TRBD1. In germline, CDR1 is GTSNPN, CDR2 SVGIG (reference sequence). The CDR3 runs 16 residues. V lost 5 bases, J lost 1 base, and 8 bases stayed unmatched. The CDR3 here is CAWEAGQVSGANVLTF. Written as DNA, the CDR3 is TGTGCCTGGGAAGCAGGACAGGTTTCTGGGGCCAACGTCCTGACTTTC.

This clonotype was detected only once. Because it lacks the conserved phenylalanine or tryptophan at the end, this CDR3 is likely a read error. Written as DNA, the CDR3 is TGCGCCAGCAGCCCCTTCCGGGACGGGGGTATCTACGAGCAGTACTTA. It yields the protein CASSPFRDGGIYEQYL. V usage is TRBV4-1 and J usage is TRBJ2-7; weak D call: TRBD2 (6 bases). The V end was cut by 4 bases, the J end by 3 bases, with 19 bases between. The CDR3 sequence is 16 residues long. Germline V gene data show CDR1 as MGHRA and CDR2 as YSYEKL.

This clonotype came up a few times. The chain couples TRBV10-3 to TRBJ2-1; 12 bases fit TRBD2. The V segment lost 6 bases and the J segment 7 bases; nucleotides outside the gene matches: 13. The CDR3 loop spans 17 amino acids. Germline assignment: CDR1 ENHRY and CDR2 SYGVKD. The CDR3 is CAIRSENLAGGPNEQFF. CDR3 nucleotide sequence: TGTGCCATCAGATCAGAAAATCTAGCGGGAGGGCCAAATGAGCAGTTCTTC.

This clonotype was seen just once. The chain carries TRBV10-2 and TRBJ2-7; D is unresolved. Between the trimmed V and J ends, which lost 7 bases and 5 bases, there was a span of 15 bases. In germline, CDR1 is WSHSY, CDR2 SAAADI. The CDR3 is 13 amino acids. CDR3 residues: CASTSGSFHEQYF. CDR3 nucleotide sequence: TGCGCCAGCACTAGTGGTAGCTTCCACGAGCAGTACTTC.

As for this clonotype: A read error may explain this, as a much larger clone is one base away. The chain couples TRBV14 to TRBJ2-7; D is possibly TRBD2 (5 bases). The CDR3 covers 12 residues. With 4 bases removed from V and 12 bases from J, the gap between germline ends came to 16 bases. The germline CDR1 and CDR2 sequences are SGHDN and FVKESK. This CDR3 is CASSLKLVSLYF. In nucleotides, the CDR3 is TGTGCCAGCAGCCTCAAACTAGTGTCACTGTACTTC.

On this clonotype itself: One end of the junction does not line up with germline, which may come from a read error. The chain has TRBV12-3 or TRBV12-4 and TRBJ2-5; no firm D call. This CDR3 has 14 residues. This CDR3 reads CVSSYPESQETQYF. CDR3 coding DNA: TGTGTCAGCAGTTACCCAGAAAGCCAAGAGACACAGTACTTC.

A note on this clonotype: One end of the junction varies from germline; a read error may be responsible. This chain's CDR3 is CTSSRRSPDEQFF. The CDR3 region has the DNA TGTACCAGCAGCAGACGGAGCCCAGATGAGCAGTTCTTC. V and J are TRBV12-3 or TRBV12-4 and TRBJ2-1; D gene unclear. The CDR3 covers 13 residues.

Worth noting for this clonotype: A much larger clone differs from this one at a single base, so this may be a read error. This rearrangement joins TRBV7-8 to TRBJ2-1; D unclear. CDR1 SGHVS and CDR2 FQNEAQ come from the germline V gene. V was cut by 5 bases and J by 5 bases, with 4 bases left in between. The CDR3 has 11 residues. CDR3 sequence: CASSEDNEQFF. Here the CDR3 DNA reads TGTGCCAGCAGCGAAGACAATGAGCAGTTCTTC.

As regards this clonotype: One junction end does not reproduce the germline sequence, and a read error may be involved. The chain links TRBV10-3 to TRBJ2-5; no firm D call. This CDR3 is built from 13 residues. Germline CDR1 reads ENHRY; CDR2 reads SYGVKD. The CDR3 bases are TGTGCCTTCAGTGAGTATACAGCAGAGACCCAGTACTTC. Protein sequence: CAFSEYTAETQYF.

Regarding this clonotype: This CDR3 is missing its conserved last phenylalanine or tryptophan, likely due to a read error. The J gene is TRBJ2-2, the V gene TRBV6-2 or TRBV6-3; TRBD1 is a possible D gene (5 bases). V was clipped by 9 bases and J by 8 bases, with 25 bases between them. Looked up from germline, CDR1 is MNHEY and CDR2 is SVGEGT. The CDR3 spans 16 residues. This CDR3 is CARSRLGHRLTGELFS. In DNA form, the CDR3 reads TGTGCCAGAAGTCGCCTTGGACACAGGCTAACTGGGGAGCTGTTTTCT.

The chain links TRBV6-1 to TRBJ1-6; D gene unclear. The germline CDR1 and CDR2 sequences are MNHNS and SASEGT. The CDR3 runs 12 residues. Between the trimmed V and J ends, which lost 6 bases and 11 bases, there was a span of 11 bases. For the CDR3, the DNA is TGTGCCAGCAGCACGGGGAATCCACCCCTCCACTTT. As protein: CASSTGNPPLHF.

This clonotype showed up just a few times. A much larger clone lies one base from this, so it may be a read error. The V gene is TRBV20-1, the J gene TRBJ2-3, with D possibly matching TRBD2 (6 bases). The CDR3 spans 15 residues. The V end lost 6 bases, the J end lost 5 bases, and 21 bases lay between the germline ends. Germline assignment: CDR1 DFQATT and CDR2 SNEGSKA (reference sequence). CDR3 residues: CSAKPGTPGIDTQYF. In nucleotides, the CDR3 is TGCAGTGCCAAACCCGGGACTCCCGGCATAGATACGCAGTATTTT.

Comment on this clonotype: It is likely a read error, because the conserved phenylalanine at the end of the CDR3 is missing. The chain has TRBV7-9 and TRBJ2-5, with D unresolved. The CDR3 has 13 residues. V was clipped by 5 bases and J by 0 bases, with 7 bases between them. Germline V gene data show CDR1 as SEHNR and CDR2 as FQNEAQ (reference sequence). The CDR3 DNA sequence: TGTGCCAGCAGCCTCCCAAACCAAGAGACCCAGTACCCC. Its protein product is CASSLPNQETQYP.

A word on this clonotype: One junction end does not reproduce the germline sequence, and a read error may be involved. This sequence joins TRBV20-1 and TRBJ2-5; possible D gene TRBD1, 6 bases. The CDR3 contains 14 residues. Germline CDR1 is DFQATT and CDR2 is SNEGSKA (reference sequence). The chain's CDR3 is CSARLGRGMENQYF. The CDR3 coding sequence is TGCAGTGCTAGGTTGGGCAGGGGAATGGAGAACCAGTACTTC.

The chain links TRBV12-3 or TRBV12-4 to TRBJ1-5, with 10 bases lining up with TRBD1. After removal of 5 bases from V and 16 bases from J, the junction contained 14 bases not matched to a gene. The CDR3 loop spans 14 amino acids. CDR3 region: CASSVTGGNQPQHF. DNA for the CDR3: TGTGCCAGCAGTGTGACAGGGGGCAATCAGCCTCAACATTTT.

The sample holds many counts of this clonotype. The V call is TRBV24-1, the J call TRBJ2-3; TRBD2 aligns across 8 bases. CDR3 length equals 16 residues. CDR1 and CDR2 from the germline V gene are KGHDR and SFDVKD. J gave up 1 base and V 4 bases, and 6 bases lay outside the gene matches. In DNA, the CDR3 is TGTGCCACCAGTGAACCGGGACTAGGCGGCACAGATACGCAGTATTTT. This sequence encodes CATSEPGLGGTDTQYF.

In its sample, this clonotype is medium-sized. CDR3 coding DNA: TGTGCCAGCAGTGGGGAGATAACGAGCAGTTACGAGCAGTACTTC. This translates into CASSGEITSSYEQYF. V and J are TRBV6-1 and TRBJ2-7, with TRBD2 as a possible D gene (5 bases). In germline, CDR1 is MNHNS, CDR2 SASEGT. There are 15 residues in the CDR3. Trimming removed 4 bases at V and 4 bases at J, with 17 bases between.